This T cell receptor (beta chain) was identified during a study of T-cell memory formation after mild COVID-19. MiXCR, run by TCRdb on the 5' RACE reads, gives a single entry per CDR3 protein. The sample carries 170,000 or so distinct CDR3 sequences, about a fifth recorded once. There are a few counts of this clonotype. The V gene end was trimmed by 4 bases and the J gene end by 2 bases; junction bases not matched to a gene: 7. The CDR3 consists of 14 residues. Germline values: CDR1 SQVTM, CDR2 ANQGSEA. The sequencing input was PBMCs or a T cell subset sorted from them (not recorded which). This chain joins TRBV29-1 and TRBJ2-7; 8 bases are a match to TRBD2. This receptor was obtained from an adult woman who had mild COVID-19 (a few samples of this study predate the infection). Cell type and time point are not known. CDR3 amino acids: CSVVYGRAAYEQYF. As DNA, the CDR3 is TGCAGCGTTGTGTACGGGAGGGCCGCCTACGAGCAGTACTTC.